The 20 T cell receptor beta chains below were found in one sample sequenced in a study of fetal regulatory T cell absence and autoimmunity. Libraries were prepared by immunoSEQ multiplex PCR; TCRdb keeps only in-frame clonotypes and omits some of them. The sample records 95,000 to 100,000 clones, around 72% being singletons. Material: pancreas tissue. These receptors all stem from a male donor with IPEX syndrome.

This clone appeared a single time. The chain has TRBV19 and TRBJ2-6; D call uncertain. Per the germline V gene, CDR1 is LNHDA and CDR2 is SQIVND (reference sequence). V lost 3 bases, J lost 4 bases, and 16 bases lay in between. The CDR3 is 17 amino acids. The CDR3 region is CASSMGRLIRGANVLTF. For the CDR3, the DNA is TGTGCCAGTAGTATGGGCCGCCTTATAAGGGGGGCCAACGTCCTGACTTTC.

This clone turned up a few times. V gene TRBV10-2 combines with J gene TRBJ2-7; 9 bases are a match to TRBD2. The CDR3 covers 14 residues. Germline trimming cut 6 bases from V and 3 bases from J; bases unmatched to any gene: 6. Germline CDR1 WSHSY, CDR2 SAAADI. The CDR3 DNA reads TGCGCCAGCAGCCATCAGCGGGAGGACTACGAGCAGTACTTC. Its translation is CASSHQREDYEQYF.

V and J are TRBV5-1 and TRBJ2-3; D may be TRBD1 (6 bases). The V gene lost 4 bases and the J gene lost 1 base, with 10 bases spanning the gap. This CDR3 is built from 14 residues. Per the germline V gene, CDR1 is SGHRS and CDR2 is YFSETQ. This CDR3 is CASSLRQGTDTQYF. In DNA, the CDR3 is TGCGCCAGCAGCCTGAGACAGGGCACAGATACGCAGTATTTT.

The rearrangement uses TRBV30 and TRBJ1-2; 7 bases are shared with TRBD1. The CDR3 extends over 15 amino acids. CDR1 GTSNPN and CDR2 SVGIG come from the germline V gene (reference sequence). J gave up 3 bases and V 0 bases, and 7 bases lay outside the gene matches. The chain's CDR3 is CAWSVQYRGHYGYTF. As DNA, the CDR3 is TGTGCCTGGAGTGTACAATACAGGGGCCACTATGGCTACACCTTC.

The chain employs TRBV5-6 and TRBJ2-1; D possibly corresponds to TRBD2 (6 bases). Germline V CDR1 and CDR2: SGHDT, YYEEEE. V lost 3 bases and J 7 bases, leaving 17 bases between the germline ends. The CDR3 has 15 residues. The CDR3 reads CASSWGLEPRNEQFF. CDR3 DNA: TGTGCCAGCAGCTGGGGACTTGAACCTAGAAATGAGCAGTTCTTC.

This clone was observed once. CDR3 loop: CSVVPGRGGIDGYTF. The CDR3 DNA follows: TGCAGCGTCGTCCCGGGGAGGGGAGGCATAGATGGCTACACCTTC. The gene calls are TRBV29-1 and TRBJ1-2, with D possibly being TRBD1 (5 bases). V lost 6 bases and J 6 bases, leaving 23 bases between the germline ends. The CDR3 is 15 amino acids. CDR1 SQVTM and CDR2 ANQGSEA come from the germline V gene.

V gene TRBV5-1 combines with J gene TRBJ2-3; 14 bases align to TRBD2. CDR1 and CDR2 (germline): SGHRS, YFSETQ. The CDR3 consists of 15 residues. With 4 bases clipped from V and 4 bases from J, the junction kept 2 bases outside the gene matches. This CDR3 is CASSGTSGSADTQYF. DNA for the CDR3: TGCGCCAGCAGCGGGACTAGCGGGAGCGCAGATACGCAGTATTTT. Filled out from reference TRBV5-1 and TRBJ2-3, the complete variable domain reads KAGVTQTPRYLIKTRGQQVTLSCSPISGHRSVSWYQQTPGQGLQFLFEYFSETQRNKGNFPGRFSGRQFSNSRSEMNVSTLELGDSALYLCASSGTSGSADTQYFGPGTRLTVL.

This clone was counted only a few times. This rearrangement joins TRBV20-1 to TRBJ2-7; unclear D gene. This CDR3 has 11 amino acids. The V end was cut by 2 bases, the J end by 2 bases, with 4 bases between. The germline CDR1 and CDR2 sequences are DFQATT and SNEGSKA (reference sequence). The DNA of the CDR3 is TGCAGTGCTAGACTAGCCTACGAGCAGTACTTC. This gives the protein CSARLAYEQYF.

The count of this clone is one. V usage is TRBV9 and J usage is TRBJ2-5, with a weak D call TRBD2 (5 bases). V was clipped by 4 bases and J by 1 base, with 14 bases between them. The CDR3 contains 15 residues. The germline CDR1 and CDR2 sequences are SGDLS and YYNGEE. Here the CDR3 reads CASSSRGGLQETQYF. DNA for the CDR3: TGTGCCAGCAGCTCCCGCGGCGGACTCCAAGAGACCCAGTACTTC.

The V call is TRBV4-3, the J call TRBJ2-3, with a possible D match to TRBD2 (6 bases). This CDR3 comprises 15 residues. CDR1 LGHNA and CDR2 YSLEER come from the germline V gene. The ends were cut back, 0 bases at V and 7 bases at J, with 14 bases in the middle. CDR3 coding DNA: TGCGCCAGCAGCCAAGATCTGAATAGCGGAAATACGCAGTATTTT. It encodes CASSQDLNSGNTQYF.

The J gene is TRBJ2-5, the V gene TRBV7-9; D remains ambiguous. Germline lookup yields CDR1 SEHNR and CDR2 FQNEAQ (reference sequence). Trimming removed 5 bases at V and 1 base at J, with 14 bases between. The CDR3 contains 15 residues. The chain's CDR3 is CASSLSKVPQETQYF. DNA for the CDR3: TGTGCCAGCAGCCTAAGCAAGGTCCCCCAAGAGACCCAGTACTTC. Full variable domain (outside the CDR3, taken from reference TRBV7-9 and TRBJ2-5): DTGVSQNPRHKITKRGQNVTFRCDPISEHNRLYWYRQTLGQGPEFLTYFQNEAQLEKSRLLSDRFSAERPKGSFSTLEIQRTEQGDSAMYLCASSLSKVPQETQYFGPGTRLLVL.

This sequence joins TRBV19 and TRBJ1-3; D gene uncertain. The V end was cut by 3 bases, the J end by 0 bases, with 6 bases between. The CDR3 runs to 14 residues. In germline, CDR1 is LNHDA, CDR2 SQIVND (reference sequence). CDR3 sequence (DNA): TGTGCCAGTAGTATCGCCAGCTCTGGAAACACCATATATTTT. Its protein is CASSIASSGNTIYF.

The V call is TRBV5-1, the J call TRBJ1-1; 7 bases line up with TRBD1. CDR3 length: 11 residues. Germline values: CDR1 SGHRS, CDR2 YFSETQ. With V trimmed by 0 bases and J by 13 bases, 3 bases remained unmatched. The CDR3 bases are TGCGCCAGCAGCTTGGGACAGGGAGATTTCTTT. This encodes CASSLGQGDFF.

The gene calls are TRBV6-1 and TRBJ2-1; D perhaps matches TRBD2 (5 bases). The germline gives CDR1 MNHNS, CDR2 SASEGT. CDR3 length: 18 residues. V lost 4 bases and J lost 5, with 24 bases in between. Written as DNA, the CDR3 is TGTGCCAGCAGTGCGGTTTCTCTGGGCGGAGGAGTGAACAATGAGCAGTTCTTC. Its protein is CASSAVSLGGGVNNEQFF.

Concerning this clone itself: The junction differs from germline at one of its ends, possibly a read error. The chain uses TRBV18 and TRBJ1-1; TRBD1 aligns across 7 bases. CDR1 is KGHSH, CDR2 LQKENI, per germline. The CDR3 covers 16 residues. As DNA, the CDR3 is TGTGCCAGCTCACCCTACGGGGCCAGGGGGAACGCTGAAGCTTTCTTT. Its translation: CASSPYGARGNAEAFF. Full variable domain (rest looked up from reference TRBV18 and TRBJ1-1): NAGVMQNPRHLVRRRGQEARLRCSPMKGHSHVYWYRQLPEEGLKFMVYLQKENIIDESGMPKERFSAEFPKEGPSILRIQQVVRGDSAAYFCASSPYGARGNAEAFFGQGTRLTVV.

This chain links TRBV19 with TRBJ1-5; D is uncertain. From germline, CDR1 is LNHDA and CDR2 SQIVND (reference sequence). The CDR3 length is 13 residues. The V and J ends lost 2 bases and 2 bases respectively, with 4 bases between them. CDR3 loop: CASSIRGNQPQHF. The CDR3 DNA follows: TGTGCCAGTAGTATACGCGGCAATCAGCCCCAGCATTTT.

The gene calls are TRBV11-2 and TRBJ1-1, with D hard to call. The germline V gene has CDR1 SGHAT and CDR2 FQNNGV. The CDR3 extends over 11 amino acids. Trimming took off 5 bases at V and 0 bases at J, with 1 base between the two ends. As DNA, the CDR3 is TGTGCCAGCAGCCTGAACACTGAAGCTTTCTTT. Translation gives CASSLNTEAFF.

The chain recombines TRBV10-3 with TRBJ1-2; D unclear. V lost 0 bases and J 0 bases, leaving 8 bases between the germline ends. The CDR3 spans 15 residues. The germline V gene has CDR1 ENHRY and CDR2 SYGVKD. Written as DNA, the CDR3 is TGTGCCATCAGTGAGTCAGGAGAGACTAACTATGGCTACACCTTC. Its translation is CAISESGETNYGYTF.

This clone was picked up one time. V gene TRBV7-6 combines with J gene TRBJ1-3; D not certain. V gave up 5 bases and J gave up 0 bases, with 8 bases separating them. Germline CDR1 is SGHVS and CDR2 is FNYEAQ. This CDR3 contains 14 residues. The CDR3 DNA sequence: TGTGCCAGCAGCCCCTGGCCCTCTGGAAACACCATATATTTT. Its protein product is CASSPWPSGNTIYF.

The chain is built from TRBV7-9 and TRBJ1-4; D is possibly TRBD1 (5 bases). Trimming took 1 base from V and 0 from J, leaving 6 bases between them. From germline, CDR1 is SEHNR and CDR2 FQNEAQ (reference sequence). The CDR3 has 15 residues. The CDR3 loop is CASSLGQSTNEKLFF. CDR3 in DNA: TGTGCCAGCAGCTTAGGACAGTCAACTAATGAAAAACTGTTTTTT.